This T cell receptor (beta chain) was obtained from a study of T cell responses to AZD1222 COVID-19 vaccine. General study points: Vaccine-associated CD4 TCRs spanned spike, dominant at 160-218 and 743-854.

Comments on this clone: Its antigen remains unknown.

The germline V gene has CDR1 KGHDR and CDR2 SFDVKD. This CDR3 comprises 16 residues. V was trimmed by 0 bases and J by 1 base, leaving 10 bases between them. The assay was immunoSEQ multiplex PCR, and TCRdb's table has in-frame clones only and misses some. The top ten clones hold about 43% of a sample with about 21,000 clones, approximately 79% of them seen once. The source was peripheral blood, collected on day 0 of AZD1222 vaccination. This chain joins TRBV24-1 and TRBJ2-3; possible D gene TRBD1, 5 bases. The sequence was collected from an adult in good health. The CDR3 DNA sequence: TGTGCCACCAGTGATTTGGCAGGGTCCGGCACAGATACGCAGTATTTT. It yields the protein CATSDLAGSGTDTQYF.